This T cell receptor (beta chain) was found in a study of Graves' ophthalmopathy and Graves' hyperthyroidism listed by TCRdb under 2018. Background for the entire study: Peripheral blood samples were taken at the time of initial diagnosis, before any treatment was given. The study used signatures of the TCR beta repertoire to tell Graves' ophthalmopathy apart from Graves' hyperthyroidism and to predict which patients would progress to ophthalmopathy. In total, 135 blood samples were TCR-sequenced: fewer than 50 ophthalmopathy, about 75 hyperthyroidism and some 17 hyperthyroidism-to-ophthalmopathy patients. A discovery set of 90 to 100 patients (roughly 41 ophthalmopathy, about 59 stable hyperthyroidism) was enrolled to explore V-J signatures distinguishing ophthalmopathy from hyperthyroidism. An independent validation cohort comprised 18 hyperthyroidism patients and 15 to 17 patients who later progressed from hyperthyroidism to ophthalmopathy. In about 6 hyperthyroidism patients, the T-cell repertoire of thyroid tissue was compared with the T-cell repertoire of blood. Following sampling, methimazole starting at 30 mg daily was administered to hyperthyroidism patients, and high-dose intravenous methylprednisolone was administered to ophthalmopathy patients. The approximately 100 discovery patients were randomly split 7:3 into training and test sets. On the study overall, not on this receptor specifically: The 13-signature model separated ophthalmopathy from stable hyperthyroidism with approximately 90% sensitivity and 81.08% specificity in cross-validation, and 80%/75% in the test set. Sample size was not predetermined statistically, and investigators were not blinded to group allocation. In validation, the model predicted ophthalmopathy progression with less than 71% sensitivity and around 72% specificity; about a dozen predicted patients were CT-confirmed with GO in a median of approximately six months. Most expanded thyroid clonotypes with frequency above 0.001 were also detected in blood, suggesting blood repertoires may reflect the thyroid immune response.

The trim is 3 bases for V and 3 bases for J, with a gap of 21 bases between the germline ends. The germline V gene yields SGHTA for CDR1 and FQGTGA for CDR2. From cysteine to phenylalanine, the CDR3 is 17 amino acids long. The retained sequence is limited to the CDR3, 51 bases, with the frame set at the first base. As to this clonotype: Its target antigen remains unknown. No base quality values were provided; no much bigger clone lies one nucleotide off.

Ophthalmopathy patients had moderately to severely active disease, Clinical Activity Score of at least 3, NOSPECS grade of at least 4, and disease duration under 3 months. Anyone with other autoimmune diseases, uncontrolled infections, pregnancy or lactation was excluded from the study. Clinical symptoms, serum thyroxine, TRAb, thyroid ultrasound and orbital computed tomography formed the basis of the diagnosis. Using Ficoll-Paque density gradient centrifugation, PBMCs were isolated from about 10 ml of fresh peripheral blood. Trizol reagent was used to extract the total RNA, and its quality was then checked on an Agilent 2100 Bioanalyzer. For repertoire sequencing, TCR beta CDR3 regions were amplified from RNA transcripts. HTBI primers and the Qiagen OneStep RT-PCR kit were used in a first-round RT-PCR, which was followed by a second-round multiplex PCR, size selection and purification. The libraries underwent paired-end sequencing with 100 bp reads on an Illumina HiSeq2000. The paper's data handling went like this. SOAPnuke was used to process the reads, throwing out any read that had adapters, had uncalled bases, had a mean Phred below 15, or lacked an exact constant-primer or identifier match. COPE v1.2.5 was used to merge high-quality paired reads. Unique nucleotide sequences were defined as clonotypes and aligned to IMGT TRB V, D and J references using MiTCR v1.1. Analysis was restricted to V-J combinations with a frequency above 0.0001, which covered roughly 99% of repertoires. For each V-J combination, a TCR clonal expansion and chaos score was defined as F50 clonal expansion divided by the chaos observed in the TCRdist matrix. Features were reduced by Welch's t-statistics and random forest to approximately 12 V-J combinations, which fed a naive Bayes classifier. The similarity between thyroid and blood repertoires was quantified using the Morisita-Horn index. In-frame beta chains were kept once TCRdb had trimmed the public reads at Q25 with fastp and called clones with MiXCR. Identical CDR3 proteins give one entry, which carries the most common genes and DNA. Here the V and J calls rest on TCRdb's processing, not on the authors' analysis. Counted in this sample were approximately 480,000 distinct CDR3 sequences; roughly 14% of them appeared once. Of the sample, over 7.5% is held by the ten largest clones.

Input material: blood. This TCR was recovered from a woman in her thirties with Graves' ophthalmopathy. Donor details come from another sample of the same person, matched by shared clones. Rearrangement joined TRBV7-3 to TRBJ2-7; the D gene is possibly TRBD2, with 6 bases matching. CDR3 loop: CASSFLPPRDSDYEQYF. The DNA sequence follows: TGTGCCAGCAGCTTCCTTCCGCCTCGGGACTCTGACTACGAGCAGTACTTC.